The 32 T cell receptor beta chains in this list originate from one sample, sequenced in a study of blood T cell repertoires in COVID-19 (dated by TCRdb to the early 2020s). Libraries were constructed by the immunoSEQ multiplex PCR assay. TCRdb carries this immuneACCESS record with in-frame sequences only. Its versions omit some clonotypes, under half of them owing to an unresolved V gene in the studies checked, with the rest unexplained. Recorded for this sample are 300,000 or so clones; around 92% of them occurred a single time. Approximately 2.9% of the sample is taken by the ten largest. Sequences were obtained from PBMCs or T cells enriched from blood (not recorded which). All receptors derive from a woman in her forties or fifties who had been exposed to COVID-19.

The V and J genes are TRBV9 and TRBJ2-1; D perhaps matches TRBD2 (6 bases). Germline CDR1 reads SGDLS; CDR2 reads YYNGEE. CDR3 length equals 14 residues. The V gene lost 4 bases and the J gene lost 2 bases, with 10 bases spanning the gap. The CDR3 protein is CASSPRLAYNEQFF. The CDR3 nucleotides read TGTGCCAGCAGCCCCCGACTAGCCTACAATGAGCAGTTCTTC.

The CDR3 sequence is CASTRTQETQYF. CDR3 bases: TGTGCCAGCACTAGGACTCAAGAGACCCAGTACTTC. This chain connects TRBV2 to TRBJ2-5; possibly TRBD2 for D (5 bases). The CDR3 has 12 amino acids. Germline loops: CDR1 SNHLY, CDR2 FYNNEI. The V and J ends lost 7 bases and 2 bases respectively, with 8 bases between them.

This clone showed up just once. The rearrangement links TRBV6-5 to TRBJ1-5; D is perhaps TRBD1 (6 bases). Deletions cut 8 bases from V and 11 bases from J, with 19 bases between. This CDR3 spans 13 amino acids. Germline CDR1 MNHEY, CDR2 SVGAGI. The CDR3 sequence is CASGEGWGQAQHF. The CDR3 DNA is TGTGCCAGCGGCGAGGGTTGGGGGCAGGCCCAGCATTTT.

The V and J genes are TRBV6-5 and TRBJ1-5; D is ambiguous. The CDR3 spans 13 residues. V lost 4 bases to trimming and J lost 6 bases, with 10 bases between them. Per germline, CDR1 MNHEY and CDR2 SVGAGI. For the CDR3, the DNA is TGTGCCAGCAGTTCATTCGAGGGTCAGCCCCAGCATTTT. As protein: CASSSFEGQPQHF.

The chain uses TRBV2 and TRBJ1-1; D gene uncertain. The germline V and J ends were trimmed by 4 bases and 3 bases, with 9 bases remaining between them. The V gene's germline CDR1 is SNHLY and CDR2 FYNNEI. The CDR3 is 13 residues long. The CDR3 here is CASSGEADTEAFF. CDR3 DNA sequence: TGTGCCAGCAGTGGGGAGGCCGACACTGAAGCTTTCTTT.

This clone was detected a few times. The chain carries TRBV12-2 and TRBJ2-1; TRBD2, as called in the table, went unchecked against the DNA. TRBV12-2 is termed a pseudogene. The CDR3 consists of 17 residues. CDR3 loop: CASRSRTSGGDNNEQFF. The CDR3 bases are TGTGCAAGTCGCTCCAGGACTAGCGGGGGGGACAACAATGAGCAGTTCTTC.

The rearrangement joins TRBV27 to TRBJ2-1; D may be TRBD2 (7 bases). CDR3 size: 14 residues. Trimming removed 2 bases from V and 4 bases from J, with 9 bases in between. CDR1 and CDR2 from the germline V gene are MNHEY and SMNVEV (reference sequence). CDR3 coding DNA: TGTGCCAGCAGTTTACGGGGGGCTTACAATGAGCAGTTCTTC. Translation gives CASSLRGAYNEQFF.

V and J are TRBV27 and TRBJ1-5; TRBD1 might be the D (5 bases). CDR1 and CDR2 (germline): MNHEY, SMNVEV (reference sequence). Trimming shortened V by 5 bases and J by 6 bases, and 23 bases separated the two germline ends. This CDR3 has 17 residues. The CDR3 bases are TGTGCCAGCAGTCCACAGGCAATGATGGGGTCGAGTCAGCCCCAGCATTTT. This codes for CASSPQAMMGSSQPQHF.

This clone has only one observation. This sequence joins TRBV2 and TRBJ2-1; 8 bases match TRBD2. CDR1 and CDR2 (germline): SNHLY, FYNNEI. There are 13 residues in the CDR3. Trimming at V came to 10 bases and at J to 7 bases, leaving 9 bases not matched to a gene. CDR3 loop: CATQGLVENEQFF. The DNA of the CDR3 is TGTGCCACCCAGGGACTAGTCGAAAATGAGCAGTTCTTC.

This rearrangement joins TRBV4-1 to TRBJ1-5; 8 nucleotides match TRBD1. CDR1 is MGHRA and CDR2 is YSYEKL in the germline V gene. This CDR3 has 15 amino acids. After removal of 3 bases from V and 6 bases from J, the junction contained 7 bases not matched to a gene. DNA of the CDR3: TGCGCCAGCAGCCATGGGCAGGGGGCCGCTCAGCCCCAGCATTTT. It translates to CASSHGQGAAQPQHF.

This clone was counted a single time. Other nucleotide sequences in the sample specify the same CDR3. The gene calls are TRBV20-1 and TRBJ1-2; TRBD1 matches 8 bases. The CDR3 covers 11 residues. The V gene's germline CDR1 is DFQATT and CDR2 SNEGSKA (reference sequence). Germline trimming cut 6 bases from V and 4 bases from J; bases unmatched to any gene: 1. This CDR3 reads CSAGTGYGYTF. For the CDR3, the DNA is TGCAGTGCCGGGACAGGCTATGGCTACACCTTC.

This chain connects TRBV27 to TRBJ2-3, with 7 bases that match TRBD1. CDR1 and CDR2 from the germline V gene are MNHEY and SMNVEV (reference sequence). V lost 8 bases, J lost 0 bases, and 8 bases stayed unmatched. This CDR3 contains 15 residues. CDR3 loop: CASHRTGLSTDTQYF. The CDR3 DNA follows: TGTGCCAGCCATCGGACAGGTCTAAGCACAGATACGCAGTATTTT.

This clone has a single count. The rearrangement links TRBV2 to TRBJ1-1; D might be TRBD1 (5 bases). The CDR3 is made up of 13 amino acids. CDR1 SNHLY and CDR2 FYNNEI come from the germline V gene. V was cut by 3 bases and J by 2 bases, with 7 bases left in between. The CDR3 reads CASSDGGNTEAFF. The CDR3 region has the DNA TGTGCCAGCAGTGACGGGGGTAACACTGAAGCTTTCTTT.

The rearrangement joins TRBV5-1 to TRBJ2-5, with TRBD1 matching 7 bases. This CDR3 comprises 13 residues. Per the germline V gene, CDR1 is SGHRS and CDR2 is YFSETQ. After removal of 4 bases from V and 5 bases from J, the junction contained 5 bases not matched to a gene. As DNA, the CDR3 is TGCGCCAGCAGCCTGACAGGGTGGGAGACCCAGTACTTC. As protein: CASSLTGWETQYF.

The V and J genes are TRBV4-1 and TRBJ1-5; possibly TRBD1 for D (6 bases). The germline V gene has CDR1 MGHRA and CDR2 YSYEKL. CDR3 length: 20 residues. The ends were cut back, 0 bases at V and 3 bases at J, with 24 bases in the middle. The CDR3, as DNA: TGCGCCAGCAGCCAAGATAAAACGGTGGCGTACGGACAGACCAATCAGCCCCAGCATTTT. Its translation is CASSQDKTVAYGQTNQPQHF.

This clone has just one count. The J gene is TRBJ2-5, the V gene TRBV4-1; TRBD2 aligns across 7 bases. V was pared by 1 base and J by 5 bases, with 7 bases of the junction left unmatched. The germline V gene encodes CDR1 MGHRA and CDR2 YSYEKL. This CDR3 is 15 amino acids long. The CDR3 DNA reads as TGCGCCAGCAGCCAAGGGTATCGGGGGGTCGAGACCCAGTACTTC. Encoded protein: CASSQGYRGVETQYF.

The chain uses TRBV29-1 and TRBJ1-5; D gene uncertain. The germline V gene encodes CDR1 SQVTM and CDR2 ANQGSEA. Trimming left V 4 bases short and J 6 bases short, with 13 bases between. The CDR3 is 13 residues long. In nucleotides, the CDR3 is TGCAGCGTTGGGCTCGGGGAGGGTCAGCCCCAGCATTTT. Amino acids: CSVGLGEGQPQHF.

This rearrangement joins TRBV6-5 to TRBJ2-2, with 10 bases lining up with TRBD1. The CDR3 is 15 amino acids. Germline V gene lookup returns CDR1 MNHEY and CDR2 SVGAGI. The V and J ends lost 5 bases and 6 bases, in that order; junction bases with no gene match: 6. CDR3 protein: CASSLQTGGPGELFF. The CDR3, as DNA: TGTGCCAGCAGTCTTCAGACAGGGGGCCCCGGGGAGCTGTTTTTT.

The chain combines TRBV28 with TRBJ1-5; 8 bases align to TRBD1. Trimming took 6 bases from V and 6 from J; bases not matched to a gene: 7. Germline-derived CDR1 and CDR2 are MDHEN and SYDVKM. The length of the CDR3 is 14 residues. In DNA, the CDR3 is TGTGCCAGCAGACTTCGGACAGGGCTTCAGCCCCAGCATTTT. Translation: CASRLRTGLQPQHF.

The V call is TRBV5-4, the J call TRBJ1-1, with D uncertain. This CDR3 region has 15 residues. Trimming cost V 5 bases and J 1 base, with 15 bases left between them. Germline-derived CDR1 and CDR2 are SGHNT and YYREEE (reference sequence). The CDR3 sequence is CASSPSVGGNTEAFF. The CDR3, as DNA: TGTGCCAGCAGTCCCTCGGTGGGAGGGAACACTGAAGCTTTCTTT.

The gene calls are TRBV19 and TRBJ1-1; 7 bases map to TRBD1. The CDR3 extends over 14 amino acids. V lost 11 bases and J lost 3; bases outside the gene matches: 12. Germline lookup yields CDR1 LNHDA and CDR2 SQIVND (reference sequence). The CDR3 coding sequence is TGTGCCGCCAGAAGGGGGCTACGGGACACTGAAGCTTTCTTT. Its protein is CAARRGLRDTEAFF.

V usage is TRBV28 and J usage is TRBJ1-5; TRBD1 is a possible D gene (5 bases). The CDR3 has 16 amino acids. Germline assignment: CDR1 MDHEN and CDR2 SYDVKM. Trimming cost V 7 bases and J 0 bases, with 16 bases left between them. The CDR3 loop is CASNQEEGSSNQPQHF. CDR3 nucleotides: TGTGCCAGCAATCAAGAGGAGGGGAGTAGCAATCAGCCCCAGCATTTT.

The chain employs TRBV11-2 and TRBJ2-7; D gene uncertain. CDR1 is SGHAT, CDR2 FQNNGV, per germline. This CDR3 comprises 16 residues. V lost 1 base and J lost 1, with 14 bases in between. The CDR3 loop reads CASSLALTWPSYEQYF. The CDR3 coding sequence is TGTGCCAGCAGCTTAGCACTGACTTGGCCGTCCTACGAGCAGTACTTC.

The rearrangement uses TRBV2 and TRBJ1-3, with D possibly matching TRBD1 (5 bases). The CDR3 totals 15 residues. Germline CDR1 and CDR2: SNHLY and FYNNEI. V was shortened by 4 bases and J by 4 bases, with 14 bases between the two germline ends. CDR3 loop: CASSARGTFGNTIYF. CDR3 nucleotides: TGTGCCAGCAGTGCAAGAGGGACTTTCGGAAACACCATATATTTT.

The chain links TRBV28 to TRBJ2-5; the match to TRBD1 covers 7 bases. The CDR3 runs 14 residues. V shed 5 bases, J shed 3 bases, and the junction held 6 bases outside the gene matches. The germline CDR1 and CDR2 sequences are MDHEN and SYDVKM. In nucleotides, the CDR3 is TGTGCCAGCAGTCCTCAGGGGGTTAAAGAGACCCAGTACTTC. Translated: CASSPQGVKETQYF.

The CDR3 DNA reads TGTGCCAGCAGCCATCGACAGAGCATTAATGAAAAACTGTTTTTT. Amino acids: CASSHRQSINEKLFF. The chain is built from TRBV3-1 (or the pseudogene TRBV3-2) and TRBJ1-4; D may be TRBD1 (5 bases). V was pared by 3 bases and J by 4 bases, with 12 bases between. The CDR3 consists of 15 residues. The V gene's germline CDR1 is LGHDT and CDR2 YNNKEL (reference sequence).

This clone was counted between two and nine times. The chain recombines TRBV6-5 with TRBJ1-1; tentative D call: TRBD1 (6 bases). The V gene's germline CDR1 is MNHEY and CDR2 SVGAGI. There are 14 residues in the CDR3. V was pared by 6 bases and J by 1 base, with 12 bases between. CDR3 amino acids: CASRATGRNTEAFF. The CDR3 DNA follows: TGTGCCAGCAGGGCCACAGGGAGGAACACTGAAGCTTTCTTT.

Comments on this clone: The same CDR3 arises from other DNA sequences in this sample as well. The chain is built from TRBV2 and TRBJ2-1; D is possibly TRBD1 (5 bases). The CDR3 has 15 residues. The germline V gene has CDR1 SNHLY and CDR2 FYNNEI. Trimming left V 1 base short and J 1 base short, with 8 bases between. This CDR3 reads CASSEDRGSYNEQFF. The CDR3 nucleotides are TGTGCCAGCAGTGAAGATAGGGGATCCTACAATGAGCAGTTCTTC.

This sequence joins TRBV3-1 (or the pseudogene TRBV3-2) and TRBJ1-1; no firm D call. The length of the CDR3 is 12 residues. V was cut by 2 bases and J by 2 bases, with 3 bases left in between. Germline CDR1 is LGHDT and CDR2 is YNNKEL (reference sequence). CDR3 bases: TGTGCCAGCAGCCAATCAAACACTGAAGCTTTCTTT. This translates into CASSQSNTEAFF.

The chain joins TRBV18 to TRBJ2-1, with D perhaps TRBD1 (6 bases). This CDR3 has 14 residues. Germline V gene sequence: CDR1 KGHSH, CDR2 LQKENI. Trimming cost V 4 bases and J 4 bases, with 11 bases left between them. For the CDR3, the DNA is TGTGCCAGCTCACAATCTACAGGGTACAATGAGCAGTTCTTC. Its translation is CASSQSTGYNEQFF.

V gene TRBV11-3 combines with J gene TRBJ2-1; 9 bases align to TRBD1. Losses at the gene ends were 0 bases for V and 4 bases for J; bases not matched to a gene: 16. Germline V gene sequence: CDR1 SGHNT, CDR2 YENEEA. The CDR3 is 20 amino acids. The CDR3 region has the DNA TGTGCCAGCAGCTTAGACCCGCCCAGACAACGGGACAGGGAATACAATGAGCAGTTCTTC. This codes for CASSLDPPRQRDREYNEQFF.

This chain links TRBV28 with TRBJ2-5; 7 nucleotides agree with TRBD2. This CDR3 is built from 15 residues. V shed 10 bases and J 0 bases; nucleotides not matched to a gene: 11. Germline CDR1 MDHEN, CDR2 SYDVKM. The DNA of the CDR3 is TGTGCCACTCAAACAAACGGGGGGTACCAAGAGACCCAGTACTTC. Translation: CATQTNGGYQETQYF. Full variable domain (outside the CDR3, taken from reference TRBV28 and TRBJ2-5): DVKVTQSSRYLVKRTGEKVFLECVQDMDHENMFWYRQDPGLGLRLIYFSYDVKMKEKGDIPEGYSVSREKKERFSLILESASTNQTSMYLCATQTNGGYQETQYFGPGTRLLVL.